A single sample gave rise to the 23 T cell receptor beta chains below, sequenced in a study of T cell responses to AZD1222 COVID-19 vaccine (dated by TCRdb to the early 2020s). What the time point label conveys for this sample: about 28 days (+/-7) after the second vaccine dose. In light of the paper, this sample's treatment or condition label describes: meningococcal conjugate vaccine given as trial control. Receptors were amplified or captured by the immunoSEQ multiplex PCR assay. TCRdb stores this immuneACCESS table with in-frame sequences only. Part of the clones is absent; in the studies checked, under half of the shortfall reflects unresolved V genes, and no reason is known for the rest. Across this sample there are 200,000 to 250,000 clones, with 90% to 95% seen only once. Of the sample, over 1.5% is held by the ten largest clones. Sample: peripheral blood, taken 28 days after the second dose of the MenACWY control vaccine. These receptor sequences come from an adult who received the MenACWY meningococcal vaccine as a control.

The rearrangement joins TRBV27 to TRBJ2-1; TRBD1 matches 10 bases. CDR3 length: 15 amino acids. V gave up 4 bases and J gave up 4 bases; unmatched junction bases: 4. Germline V gene data show CDR1 as MNHEY and CDR2 as SMNVEV (reference sequence). The CDR3 here is CASSSRDRGYNEQFF. In DNA form, the CDR3 reads TGTGCCAGCAGTTCCCGGGACAGGGGATACAATGAGCAGTTCTTC.

The chain couples TRBV7-3 to TRBJ1-2; D is unclear. The CDR3 is 13 amino acids. Trimming shortened V by 4 bases and J by 8 bases, and 14 bases separated the two germline ends. Germline CDR1 reads SGHTA; CDR2 reads FQGTGA. The CDR3 reads CASSSSGLAGYTF. The CDR3 DNA is TGTGCCAGCAGCTCCTCTGGCCTAGCCGGCTACACCTTC.

This clone was picked up one time. V usage is TRBV27 and J usage is TRBJ1-2; TRBD1 aligns across 8 bases. V was pared by 4 bases and J by 8 bases, with 9 bases of the junction left unmatched. Germline V gene data show CDR1 as MNHEY and CDR2 as SMNVEV (reference sequence). The CDR3 consists of 14 residues. This chain's CDR3 is CASSSLSGGAGYTF. CDR3 in DNA: TGTGCCAGCAGTTCGCTATCAGGGGGCGCGGGCTACACCTTC.

The V call is TRBV4-3, the J call TRBJ2-6, with TRBD1 matching 9 bases. Germline assignment: CDR1 LGHNA and CDR2 YSLEER. V lost 6 bases and J lost 2; bases outside the gene matches: 14. The length of the CDR3 is 19 residues. CDR3 residues: CASSRVPGTGTTGANVLTF. For the CDR3, the DNA is TGCGCCAGCAGTCGCGTCCCCGGGACAGGGACAACTGGGGCCAACGTCCTGACTTTC.

This rearrangement joins TRBV6-1 to TRBJ1-6; TRBD1 matches at 7 bases. This CDR3 is 14 amino acids long. Trimming removed 1 base from V and 9 bases from J; junction bases left unmatched: 3. Germline V lookup: CDR1 MNHNS, CDR2 SASEGT. The CDR3, as DNA: TGTGCCAGCAGTGAAGAGCAGGGGGGTTCACCCCTCCACTTT. Amino acids: CASSEEQGGSPLHF.

In DNA, the CDR3 is TGCGCCAGCAGCAGCCAGACCTACGAGCAGTACTTC. This codes for CASSSQTYEQYF. V usage is TRBV5-1 and J usage is TRBJ2-7; D gene unclear. This CDR3 contains 12 residues. The germline V and J ends were trimmed by 4 bases and 2 bases, with 7 bases remaining between them. Looked up from germline, CDR1 is SGHRS and CDR2 is YFSETQ.

This chain uses TRBV9 with TRBJ2-7; 10 bases align to TRBD1. The J segment lost 6 bases and the V segment lost 3 bases, leaving 6 bases of the junction unmatched. The CDR3 length is 14 residues. Germline CDR1 reads SGDLS; CDR2 reads YYNGEE. This chain's CDR3 is CASSAPGTGAEQYF. The CDR3 DNA follows: TGTGCCAGCAGCGCGCCCGGGACAGGGGCCGAGCAGTACTTC. The complete variable domain, with remaining parts taken from reference TRBV9 and TRBJ2-7, reads DSGVTQTPKHLITATGQRVTLRCSPRSGDLSVYWYQQSLDQGLQFLIQYYNGEERAKGNILERFSAQQFPDLHSELNLSSLELGDSALYFCASSAPGTGAEQYFGPGTRLTVT.

The chain couples TRBV27 to TRBJ2-2; 10 positions match TRBD1. The CDR3 length is 17 residues. Germline V lookup: CDR1 MNHEY, CDR2 SMNVEV (reference sequence). J lost 0 bases, V lost 5 bases, and 6 bases had no gene match. CDR3 sequence: CASSQGQGTPNTGELFF. DNA of the CDR3: TGTGCCAGCAGTCAGGGACAGGGGACACCGAACACCGGGGAGCTGTTTTTT.

The CDR3 DNA follows: TGTGCCAGCAGTTCCGGGACAGGGTCAGATACGCAGTATTTT. Its translation is CASSSGTGSDTQYF. The chain carries TRBV2 and TRBJ2-3; 9 bases align to TRBD1. The CDR3 spans 14 residues. Trimming at V came to 5 bases and at J to 4 bases, leaving 4 bases not matched to a gene. Germline V gives CDR1 SNHLY, CDR2 FYNNEI. The whole variable domain, remainder taken from reference TRBV2 and TRBJ2-3, is EPEVTQTPSHQVTQMGQEVILRCVPISNHLYFYWYRQILGQKVEFLVSFYNNEISEKSEIFDDQFSVERPDGSNFTLKIRSTKLEDSAMYFCASSSGTGSDTQYFGPGTRLTVL.

The chain joins TRBV27 to TRBJ1-2; 8 bases align to TRBD1. The CDR3 totals 15 residues. Unmatched junction bases numbered 10, after V lost 2 bases and J lost 8 bases. Germline CDR1 and CDR2: MNHEY and SMNVEV (reference sequence). The CDR3 DNA reads as TGTGCCAGCAGTTTACTTCAGGGGGCGGGGGACGGCTACACCTTC. It yields the protein CASSLLQGAGDGYTF.

The rearrangement joins TRBV3-1 (or the pseudogene TRBV3-2) to TRBJ1-2, with TRBD1 matching 9 bases. Germline lookup yields CDR1 LGHDT and CDR2 YNNKEL (reference sequence). Trimming at V came to 1 base and at J to 2 bases, leaving 5 bases not matched to a gene. This CDR3 has 16 residues. The CDR3 loop is CASSQGTGALNYGYTF. CDR3 sequence (DNA): TGTGCCAGCAGCCAAGGGACAGGGGCCCTCAACTATGGCTACACCTTC.

This clone was detected once. This chain uses TRBV19 with TRBJ2-7; no clear D gene. This CDR3 has 13 amino acids. Per the germline V gene, CDR1 is LNHDA and CDR2 is SQIVND (reference sequence). Between the trimmed V and J ends, which lost 10 bases and 0 bases, there was a span of 13 bases. This CDR3 reads CATTSPGSYEQYF. The CDR3 nucleotides are TGTGCCACTACTTCCCCGGGCTCCTACGAGCAGTACTTC.

The rearrangement links TRBV5-1 to TRBJ2-1; 9 nucleotides match TRBD2. The germline gives CDR1 SGHRS, CDR2 YFSETQ. CDR3 length equals 14 residues. V lost 6 bases and J lost 4; bases outside the gene matches: 5. CDR3 coding DNA: TGCGCCAGCAAAGTAGCGGGGGAATACAATGAGCAGTTCTTC. Translated: CASKVAGEYNEQFF.

The V and J genes are TRBV6-6 and TRBJ2-3; tentative D call: TRBD2 (5 bases). Germline lookup yields CDR1 MNHNY and CDR2 SVGAGI (reference sequence). V dropped 2 bases and J dropped 4 bases, with 10 bases sitting between them. The CDR3 sequence is 14 residues long. In nucleotides, the CDR3 is TGTGCCAGCAGTTACGGTGGGAGCCCAGATACGCAGTATTTT. Translation gives CASSYGGSPDTQYF.

The chain uses TRBV30 and TRBJ2-5; possibly TRBD1 for D (5 bases). Trimming left V 0 bases short and J 1 base short, with 9 bases between. CDR3 length equals 14 residues. Germline V gene lookup returns CDR1 GTSNPN and CDR2 SVGIG (reference sequence). This CDR3 reads CAWSVGTGQETQYF. DNA of the CDR3: TGTGCCTGGAGTGTAGGAACAGGCCAAGAGACCCAGTACTTC.

Concerning this clone: Other DNA sequences in the same sample also yield this CDR3. The chain recombines TRBV18 with TRBJ2-1; no firm D call. The germline V and J ends were trimmed by 1 base and 5 bases, with 6 bases remaining between them. The V gene's germline CDR1 is KGHSH and CDR2 LQKENI. This CDR3 is built from 13 residues. The CDR3 spells CASSPLGDNEQFF. DNA of the CDR3: TGTGCCAGCTCACCACTCGGTGACAATGAGCAGTTCTTC.

Of note for this clone: Germline is not matched at one junction end, which may reflect a read error. V and J are TRBV7-7 and TRBJ2-3; D call uncertain. Per germline, CDR1 SSHAT and CDR2 FNYEAQ (reference sequence). The CDR3 loop spans 15 amino acids. DNA for the CDR3: TGTGCTAGCAGCCAAAGCTTGGGCTTGACAGATACGCAGTATTTT. It is translated as CASSQSLGLTDTQYF.

In DNA, the CDR3 is TGTGCCAGCAGTTCGGCCGGATCCTCCTACAATGAGCAGTTCTTC. Protein sequence: CASSSAGSSYNEQFF. The V and J genes are TRBV28 and TRBJ2-1; D gene unclear. Germline values: CDR1 MDHEN, CDR2 SYDVKM. V lost 4 bases to trimming and J lost 0 bases, with 10 bases between them. The CDR3 spans 15 residues.

This chain connects TRBV6-2 or TRBV6-3 to TRBJ1-5, with TRBD1 identical over 7 bases. The germline V gene has CDR1 MNHEY and CDR2 SVGEGT. CDR3 length equals 19 residues. Trimming at V came to 5 bases and at J to 2 bases, leaving 18 bases not matched to a gene. CDR3 bases: TGTGCCAGCAGTGCCAAAGGGACAGATCCTACGGTAGGCAATCAGCCCCAGCATTTT. As protein: CASSAKGTDPTVGNQPQHF.

The chain joins TRBV7-2 to TRBJ2-7, with TRBD2 as a possible D gene (5 bases). The CDR3 has 14 residues. V was clipped by 1 base and J by 5 bases, with 12 bases between them. The germline V gene encodes CDR1 SGHTA and CDR2 FQGNSA. The chain's CDR3 is CASSLEAAPHEQYF. The CDR3 DNA is TGTGCCAGCAGCTTAGAAGCGGCACCCCACGAGCAGTACTTC.

This clone was counted a few times. The chain links TRBV18 to TRBJ2-7, with 7 bases lining up with TRBD1. Germline CDR1 is KGHSH and CDR2 is LQKENI. CDR3 length: 15 amino acids. J was trimmed by 4 bases and V by 6 bases; bases with no gene match: 12. DNA of the CDR3: TGTGCCAGCTCGAACCGACAGGGTTGGGGGTACGAGCAGTACTTC. Translating it yields CASSNRQGWGYEQYF. Together with reference TRBV18 and TRBJ2-7, the CDR3 gives the full variable domain: NAGVMQNPRHLVRRRGQEARLRCSPMKGHSHVYWYRQLPEEGLKFMVYLQKENIIDESGMPKERFSAEFPKEGPSILRIQQVVRGDSAAYFCASSNRQGWGYEQYFGPGTRLTVT.

This clone was detected once. The chain is built from TRBV7-9 and TRBJ2-3; 10 positions agree with TRBD2. This CDR3 has 16 amino acids. In germline, CDR1 is SEHNR, CDR2 FQNEAQ (reference sequence). V gave up 5 bases and J gave up 0 bases; unmatched junction bases: 5. The CDR3 loop is CASSTLAGASTDTQYF. Here the CDR3 DNA reads TGTGCCAGCAGCACCCTAGCGGGGGCCAGCACAGATACGCAGTATTTT.

V and J are TRBV30 and TRBJ1-5, with D uncertain. The CDR3 length is 14 residues. Trimming pared 2 bases from V and 2 bases from J, leaving 10 bases between. Germline V CDR1 and CDR2: GTSNPN, SVGIG (reference sequence). The CDR3 region has the DNA TGTGCCTGGAGTCTTGACTTGGGCAATCAGCCCCAGCATTTT. Its protein product is CAWSLDLGNQPQHF.